Below are 30 T cell receptor beta chains sequenced from a single sample in a study of cytomegalovirus exposure and HLA in healthy donors. Produced via immunoSEQ multiplex PCR; TCRdb's table is partial and in-frame only. The sample has about 110,000 clones, 88% seen once. Material for sequencing was PBMCs. All receptors come from a woman aged 18-35 years in good health and CMV-seronegative.

V is TRBV5-6 and J is TRBJ2-7, with D possibly matching TRBD2 (6 bases). The CDR3 totals 16 residues. CDR1 SGHDT and CDR2 YYEEEE come from the germline V gene. Trimming stripped 1 base from V and 1 base from J, with 15 bases between. The CDR3 region has the DNA TGTGCCAGCAGCTTGTTTATACGGGGGAGTTCCTACGAGCAGTACTTC. Encoded protein: CASSLFIRGSSYEQYF. The entire variable domain, with the rest obtained from reference TRBV5-6 and TRBJ2-7, is as follows: DAGVTQSPTHLIKTRGQQVTLRCSPKSGHDTVSWYQQALGQGPQFIFQYYEEEERQRGNFPDRFSGHQFPNYSSELNVNALLLGDSALYLCASSLFIRGSSYEQYFGPGTRLTVT.

The chain joins TRBV7-7 to TRBJ1-3; no reliable D call. Trimming stripped 1 base from V and 2 bases from J, with 12 bases between. This CDR3 has 16 amino acids. CDR1 is SSHAT, CDR2 FNYEAQ, per germline (reference sequence). The CDR3 region has the DNA TGTGCCAGCAGCTTAGGGGTACCGGGAGCTGGAAACACCATATATTTT. This encodes CASSLGVPGAGNTIYF.

CDR3 protein: CASSQGVAGGISGANVLTF. The CDR3 DNA follows: TGCGCCAGCAGCCAGGGTGTTGCGGGAGGAATTTCCGGGGCCAACGTCCTGACTTTC. The chain links TRBV4-3 to TRBJ2-6; 8 bases agree with TRBD2. CDR1 is LGHNA, CDR2 YSLEER, per germline. V shed 3 bases, J shed 4 bases, and the junction held 14 bases outside the gene matches. The length of the CDR3 is 19 residues.

V usage is TRBV5-1 and J usage is TRBJ1-4; 7 nucleotides agree with TRBD1. Germline loops: CDR1 SGHRS, CDR2 YFSETQ. The CDR3 has 14 amino acids. The V segment lost 2 bases and the J segment 7 bases; nucleotides outside the gene matches: 5. CDR3 region: CASSFRGNGEKLFF. The CDR3 DNA sequence: TGCGCCAGCAGCTTCAGGGGGAATGGTGAAAAACTGTTTTTT.

The V and J genes are TRBV5-1 and TRBJ2-1, with TRBD1 as a possible D gene (6 bases). The ends were cut back, 5 bases at V and 1 base at J, with 13 bases in the middle. Germline assignment: CDR1 SGHRS and CDR2 YFSETQ. The CDR3 consists of 15 residues. The CDR3 region has the DNA TGCGCCAGCAGACTCCCAGACAGGTCCTACAATGAGCAGTTCTTC. It is translated as CASRLPDRSYNEQFF.

The chain has TRBV29-1 and TRBJ1-2, with D uncertain. Trimming cost V 7 bases and J 4 bases, with 10 bases left between them. This CDR3 spans 11 amino acids. Per germline, CDR1 SQVTM and CDR2 ANQGSEA. This CDR3 is CSADGLYGYTF. The CDR3 nucleotides are TGCAGCGCGGACGGACTCTATGGCTACACCTTC.

In its sample, this clone was seen a few times. The CDR3 loop reads CASARSGGGNQPQHF. In DNA form, the CDR3 reads TGTGCTAGTGCCAGGTCGGGGGGTGGCAATCAGCCCCAGCATTTT. The V and J genes are TRBV12-5 and TRBJ1-5, with a weak D call TRBD1 (5 bases). The CDR3 consists of 15 residues. The V gene's germline CDR1 is LGHNT and CDR2 FRNRAP. V gave up 7 bases and J gave up 2 bases, with 15 bases separating them. Filled out from reference TRBV12-5 and TRBJ1-5, the complete variable domain reads DARVTQTPRHKVTEMGQEVTMRCQPILGHNTVFWYRQTMMQGLELLAYFRNRAPLDDSGMPKDRFSAEMPDATLATLKIQPSEPRDSAVYFCASARSGGGNQPQHFGDGTRLSIL.

The chain combines TRBV19 with TRBJ2-5; TRBD1 is a possible D gene (5 bases). The germline V gene has CDR1 LNHDA and CDR2 SQIVND (reference sequence). The CDR3 has 15 residues. With 6 bases removed from V and 1 base from J, the gap between germline ends came to 15 bases. CDR3 coding DNA: TGTGCCAGTAGCCGAAAAGGAACAGGCCAAGAGACCCAGTACTTC. Its translation is CASSRKGTGQETQYF.

The chain joins TRBV25-1 to TRBJ1-4, with 11 bases identical to TRBD1. Germline V gene data show CDR1 as MGHDK and CDR2 as SYGVNS. Losses at the gene ends were 7 bases for V and 8 bases for J; bases not matched to a gene: 6. This CDR3 is 14 amino acids long. The CDR3 here is CASMERTGGEKLFF. The CDR3, as DNA: TGTGCCAGCATGGAGCGGACAGGGGGCGAAAAACTGTTTTTT.

V is TRBV4-2 and J is TRBJ2-3; D uncertain. The germline V and J ends were trimmed by 3 bases and 1 base, with 11 bases remaining between them. CDR3 length equals 15 residues. Germline V lookup: CDR1 LGHNA, CDR2 YNFKEQ. The CDR3 DNA follows: TGTGCCAGCAGCCAGACTTTGTCCGGCACAGATACGCAGTATTTT. This sequence encodes CASSQTLSGTDTQYF.

This chain joins TRBV6-4 and TRBJ1-6, with 7 bases lining up with TRBD1. The CDR3 totals 15 residues. Germline V gene sequence: CDR1 MRHNA, CDR2 SNTAGT. With V trimmed by 4 bases and J by 7 bases, 7 bases remained unmatched. For the CDR3, the DNA is TGTGCCAGCAGTGCCACAGGGGACGGGAATTCACCCCTCCACTTT. Its translation is CASSATGDGNSPLHF.

This rearrangement joins TRBV5-5 to TRBJ1-2; 7 positions match TRBD1. Unmatched junction bases numbered 9, after V lost 2 bases and J lost 8 bases. Germline V gives CDR1 SGHKS, CDR2 YYEKEE (reference sequence). The CDR3 is made up of 14 amino acids. The CDR3 reads CASSFNRGFGGYTF. CDR3 DNA: TGTGCCAGCAGCTTTAACAGGGGATTCGGGGGCTACACCTTC.

A note on this clone: This clone may be a read error of a much larger clone one base away. The chain recombines TRBV6-1 with TRBJ2-7; D perhaps matches TRBD2 (5 bases). In germline, CDR1 is MNHNS, CDR2 SASEGT. Trimming removed 5 bases from V and 1 base from J, with 6 bases in between. The CDR3 is 12 residues long. The CDR3: CASSPGSYEQYF. The CDR3 bases are TGTGCCAGCAGTCCGGGGTCCTACGAGCAGTACTTC.

The chain carries TRBV5-4 and TRBJ1-1; the match to TRBD1 covers 9 bases. This CDR3 has 15 amino acids. Trimming took 1 base from V and 6 from J; bases not matched to a gene: 7. The germline CDR1 and CDR2 sequences are SGHNT and YYREEE (reference sequence). The CDR3 DNA reads as TGTGCCAGCAGCTTGTCATCAGGGGACAGGGCTGAAGCTTTCTTT. The encoded protein is CASSLSSGDRAEAFF.

V is TRBV11-3 and J is TRBJ2-3; 8 bases map to TRBD2. Per germline, CDR1 SGHNT and CDR2 YENEEA. Unmatched junction bases numbered 4, after V lost 1 base and J lost 4 bases. The CDR3 runs to 15 residues. The CDR3 region is CASSLAGGDPDTQYF. For the CDR3, the DNA is TGTGCCAGCAGCTTAGCGGGAGGGGACCCAGATACGCAGTATTTT. The complete variable domain, with remaining parts taken from reference TRBV11-3 and TRBJ2-3, reads EAGVVQSPRYKIIEKKQPVAFWCNPISGHNTLYWYLQNLGQGPELLIRYENEEAVDDSQLPKDRFSAERLKGVDSTLKIQPAELGDSAVYLCASSLAGGDPDTQYFGPGTRLTVL.

The chain recombines TRBV4-3 with TRBJ2-1; 9 bases map to TRBD2. Unmatched junction bases numbered 9, after V lost 0 bases and J lost 6 bases. Germline values: CDR1 LGHNA, CDR2 YSLEER. This CDR3 has 17 residues. Here the CDR3 DNA reads TGCGCCAGCAGCCAAGATTCCTCGGGACTAGCTTTCAATGAGCAGTTCTTC. Protein: CASSQDSSGLAFNEQFF.

V and J are TRBV9 and TRBJ2-2; D unclear. Germline assignment: CDR1 SGDLS and CDR2 YYNGEE. This CDR3 region has 13 residues. V lost 3 bases and J 1 base, leaving 4 bases between the germline ends. This CDR3 is CASSAWNTGELFF. The CDR3 coding sequence is TGTGCCAGCAGCGCCTGGAACACCGGGGAGCTGTTTTTT.

The V gene is TRBV27, the J gene TRBJ1-3; no reliable D call. The CDR3 spans 15 residues. Per the germline V gene, CDR1 is MNHEY and CDR2 is SMNVEV (reference sequence). Between the trimmed V and J ends, which lost 0 bases and 0 bases, there was a span of 6 bases. Here the CDR3 reads CASSLSASSGNTIYF. In nucleotides, the CDR3 is TGTGCCAGCAGTTTATCGGCTAGCTCTGGAAACACCATATATTTT.

This clone was picked up a small number of times. V is TRBV2 and J is TRBJ2-7; TRBD1 matches at 9 bases. The CDR3 is 12 amino acids. CDR1 is SNHLY, CDR2 FYNNEI, per germline. Unmatched junction bases numbered 2, after V lost 9 bases and J lost 2 bases. The CDR3 coding sequence is TGTGCCAGGGGACAGGGCCCCTACGAGCAGTACTTC. It specifies CARGQGPYEQYF.

This chain links TRBV27 with TRBJ1-6; D is possibly TRBD1 (6 bases). The V end lost 4 bases, the J end lost 1 base, and 11 bases lay between the germline ends. The CDR3 is 16 residues long. CDR1 MNHEY and CDR2 SMNVEV come from the germline V gene (reference sequence). The CDR3 protein is CASSSHTGSYNSPLHF. In DNA, the CDR3 is TGTGCCAGCAGTTCTCATACAGGGTCCTATAATTCACCCCTCCACTTT.

The chain is built from TRBV15 and TRBJ2-3; D gene unclear. The ends were cut back, 5 bases at V and 0 bases at J, with 15 bases in the middle. The CDR3 is made up of 16 amino acids. Germline V gene data show CDR1 as LNHNV and CDR2 as YYDKDF (reference sequence). The CDR3 sequence is CATSEVISSSTDTQYF. The DNA for the CDR3 is TGTGCCACCAGCGAGGTTATCTCTTCTAGCACAGATACGCAGTATTTT.

The genes are TRBV30 and TRBJ2-7; D is perhaps TRBD2 (6 bases). The germline V gene has CDR1 GTSNPN and CDR2 SVGIG (reference sequence). This CDR3 has 13 residues. V lost 2 bases and J 5 bases, leaving 13 bases between the germline ends. CDR3 sequence reads: CAWSFVRDDEQYF. Here the CDR3 DNA reads TGTGCCTGGAGTTTTGTGCGGGATGACGAGCAGTACTTC.

The chain is built from TRBV28 and TRBJ1-5; D is possibly TRBD1 (6 bases). CDR3 length: 16 amino acids. The germline V gene encodes CDR1 MDHEN and CDR2 SYDVKM. Trimming cost V 5 bases and J 1 base, with 15 bases left between them. The CDR3 sequence: CASSTIIQGSNQPQHF. In nucleotides, the CDR3 is TGTGCCAGCAGTACAATTATACAGGGAAGCAATCAGCCCCAGCATTTT.

This chain links TRBV7-2 with TRBJ1-3; TRBD1 might be the D (6 bases). The CDR3 contains 18 residues. The germline gives CDR1 SGHTA, CDR2 FQGNSA. Trimming left V 1 base short and J 2 bases short, with 18 bases between. The CDR3 DNA sequence: TGTGCCAGCAGCTTAGAGATCTTTAGGGGGTTGGCTGGAAACACCATATATTTT. Protein: CASSLEIFRGLAGNTIYF.

This clone was detected once. The V gene is TRBV9, the J gene TRBJ1-6; no clear D gene. Germline CDR1 and CDR2: SGDLS and YYNGEE. Trimming cost V 1 base and J 4 bases, with 9 bases left between them. The CDR3 extends over 15 amino acids. CDR3 DNA: TGTGCCAGCAGCGTATCAGGCAGTTATAATTCACCCCTCCACTTT. Protein sequence: CASSVSGSYNSPLHF.

The chain joins TRBV9 to TRBJ1-4; 7 nucleotides line up with TRBD1. Looked up from germline, CDR1 is SGDLS and CDR2 is YYNGEE. V trimming: 0 bases; J trimming: 12 bases; junction bases outside the gene matches: 8. This CDR3 is built from 14 residues. The CDR3 DNA is TGTGCCAGCAGCGTAGGTCGACAGGGAAGGGAACTGTTTTTT. This translates into CASSVGRQGRELFF.

The V and J genes are TRBV13 and TRBJ2-7; 11 bases fit TRBD2. J gave up 2 bases and V 7 bases, and 10 bases lay outside the gene matches. The CDR3 contains 16 residues. The germline gives CDR1 PRHDT, CDR2 FYEKMQ (reference sequence). The CDR3 region is CASTLSSGGPTYEQYF. The CDR3 bases are TGTGCCAGCACTCTTTCTAGCGGGGGGCCTACCTACGAGCAGTACTTC.

The chain has TRBV4-2 and TRBJ2-1; 11 nucleotides agree with TRBD2. J lost 10 bases, V lost 4 bases, and 12 bases had no gene match. The CDR3 is 16 residues long. The germline gives CDR1 LGHNA, CDR2 YNFKEQ. DNA of the CDR3: TGTGCCAGCAGCCTGCCCCTTAGCGGGAGGGCTAAGGAGCAGTTCTTC. The encoded protein is CASSLPLSGRAKEQFF.

The chain joins TRBV19 to TRBJ1-5, with 8 bases aligning to TRBD1. Germline values: CDR1 LNHDA, CDR2 SQIVND (reference sequence). The CDR3 contains 14 residues. After removal of 6 bases from V and 6 bases from J, the junction contained 7 bases not matched to a gene. CDR3 in DNA: TGTGCCAGTAGCATGGACAGGGCAAGTCAGCCCCAGCATTTT. It is translated as CASSMDRASQPQHF. The full variable domain, rest sourced from reference TRBV19 and TRBJ1-5, is DGGITQSPKYLFRKEGQNVTLSCEQNLNHDAMYWYRQDPGQGLRLIYYSQIVNDFQKGDIAEGYSVSREKKESFPLTVTSAQKNPTAFYLCASSMDRASQPQHFGDGTRLSIL.

The DNA of the CDR3 is TGTGCCAGCAGCCCGAGCGGGAGCACCGGGGAGCTGTTTTTT. The encoded protein is CASSPSGSTGELFF. J is TRBJ2-2 and V is TRBV28; 8 nucleotides line up with TRBD2. The germline V gene has CDR1 MDHEN and CDR2 SYDVKM. V trimming: 6 bases; J trimming: 4 bases; junction bases outside the gene matches: 4. This CDR3 has 14 residues.